Reported below is one T cell receptor (beta chain). This clone was found a few times. Its binding antigen is unknown. Qualities for individual bases were not recorded, and no much larger clone is one base off. The source of the sample is a study of siplizumab effects on memory and regulatory T cells (dated by TCRdb to the late 2010s). Turning to the overall study: The effect of the anti-CD2 antibody siplizumab on alloreactive T-cell subsets was examined in allogeneic mixed lymphocyte reactions constructed from human PBMCs.

Additional sequencing covered unstimulated subsets from three donor pairs, namely CD8+ effector memory, CD4+ naive, CD8+ TEMRA, CD4+ memory and CD8+ naive. TCRbeta CDR3 sequencing was performed on sorted unstimulated T cells and on proliferating T cells recovered from mixed lymphocyte reactions. Fresh whole blood from approximately 9 HLA-typed healthy donors was used to isolate PBMCs. The library was obtained by the immunoSEQ multiplex PCR assay. Roughly 10^5 TCR templates per sample were assayed on the deep sequencing platform. Genomic DNA extracted from sorted T cells was used for TCRbeta CDR3 sequencing. As for the authors' bioinformatics: The R programming language was used for clonal analysis of the TCRbeta CDR3 data. Unstimulated samples were compared with post-reaction CFSE-low samples to define alloreactive CD4+ and CD8+ clones. Regulatory or non-regulatory origin was assigned to alloreactive CD4+ clones by matching of sequences to sorted unstimulated Treg and non-Treg repertoires. The immuneACCESS repertoire file appears here via TCRdb, limited to in-frame rearrangements. These files lack a portion of the clones; in checked studies, under half of the deficit traces to unresolved V genes, and the cause of the others is not known. V and J calls and clone size are as listed in that table; D and trimming were resolved from the DNA. Counted in this sample were about 91,000 clones; roughly 96% of them appeared once. The top ten clonotypes cover 0.025% to 0.035% of the sample.

CDR1 and CDR2 were assigned from the germline V gene as SGDLS and YYNGEE. Measured from the cysteine to the phenylalanine, the CDR3 is 14 residues long. This entry keeps only the CDR3 DNA: 42 bases, framed from base 1. V is clipped by 0 bases and J by 11 bases, and the sequence between their germline boundaries is 17 bases long. Results the study describes overall, beyond this receptor: Whether proliferating Tregs from siplizumab cultures were suppressive was not functionally confirmed. Siplizumab significantly reduced the cumulative frequency of alloreactive sequences traceable to unstimulated CD4+ memory T cells. In reactions with siplizumab, an average of about 69% of mappable alloreactive CD4+ clones were Treg-derived, compared with roughly 27% in control reactions. Because sequences below about 10^-5 frequency were poorly captured, only a minor fraction of alloreactive clones could be mapped to unstimulated subsets. Unstimulated naive T cells appeared more diverse than memory T cells, and naive cells seemed to contribute substantially to the alloresponse. About 75-95% of proliferating CD4+ or CD8+ clones could not be given a naive or memory phenotype.

The sequenced sample consisted of naive CD4+ T cells sorted from blood. The sample's cell subset or site, from its label and the paper: unstimulated naive T cells. The TCR sequence derives from a human donor in good health. The chain links TRBV9 with TRBJ1-1, with the D gene uncertain. CDR3 loop: CASSVAGTGNSAFF. In nucleotide form, the sequence is TGTGCCAGCAGCGTAGCAGGAACCGGGAATTCGGCTTTCTTT.